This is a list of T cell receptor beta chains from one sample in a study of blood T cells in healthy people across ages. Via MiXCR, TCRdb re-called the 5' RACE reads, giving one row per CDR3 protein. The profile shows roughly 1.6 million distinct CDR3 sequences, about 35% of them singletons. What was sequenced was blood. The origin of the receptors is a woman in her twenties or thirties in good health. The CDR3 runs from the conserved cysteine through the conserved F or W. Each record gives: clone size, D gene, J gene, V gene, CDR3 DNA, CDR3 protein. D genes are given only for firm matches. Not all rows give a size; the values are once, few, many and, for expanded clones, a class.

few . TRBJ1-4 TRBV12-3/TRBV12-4 TGTGCCAGCAGTTTCCCGGTTGCAACTAATGAAAAACTGTTTTTT CASSFPVATNEKLFF
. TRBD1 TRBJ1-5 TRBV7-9 TGTGCCAGCAGCTCCGACAGGGACGGGTTTTATAGCAATCAGCCCCAGCATTTT CASSSDRDGFYSNQPQHF
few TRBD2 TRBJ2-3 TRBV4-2 TGTGCCAGCAGCCAAGATAGAGCGGGGGTCACTAGCACAGATACGCAGTATTTT CASSQDRAGVTSTDTQYF
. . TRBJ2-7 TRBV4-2 TGTGCCAGCAGCCTCTCGGAGCGCGAGCAGTACTTC CASSLSEREQYF
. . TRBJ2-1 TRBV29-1 TGCAGCGTTGATCTTGGTGAGCAGTTCTTC CSVDLGEQFF
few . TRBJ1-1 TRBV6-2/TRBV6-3 TGTGCCAGCAGTTACCCTTCGGACTCAAACACTGAAGCTTTCTTT CASSYPSDSNTEAFF
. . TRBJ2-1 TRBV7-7 TGTGCCAGCAGCTTAGGCGGTGGACTGGGGGGCAATGAGCAGTTCTTC CASSLGGGLGGNEQFF
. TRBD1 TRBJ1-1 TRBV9 TGTGCCAGCAGCGCCTGGACAGGGCCGACTGAAGCTTTCTTT CASSAWTGPTEAFF
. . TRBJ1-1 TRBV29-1 TGCAGCGTTTCGCTTCGTACTAAGAACACTGAAGCTTTCTTT CSVSLRTKNTEAFF
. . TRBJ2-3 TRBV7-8 TGTGCCAGCAGCGTCACCCCTCCCGGAGATACGCAGTATTTT CASSVTPPGDTQYF
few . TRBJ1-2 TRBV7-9 TGTGCCAGCAGCGCAGAAACGGGGTTAAAGGGCTACACCTTC CASSAETGLKGYTF
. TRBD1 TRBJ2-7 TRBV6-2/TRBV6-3 TGTGCCAGCAGGTACTCGAGGTCGGGACAGGGGTACGAGCAGTACTTC CASRYSRSGQGYEQYF
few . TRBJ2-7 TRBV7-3 TGTGCCAGCAGCCTAGGGCCCAGGAGCTCCTACGAGCAGTACTTC CASSLGPRSSYEQYF
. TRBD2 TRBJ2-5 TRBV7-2 TGTGCCAGCAGCTTACTCGGCAGCGGGGGGGTGCAAGAGACCCAGTACTTC CASSLLGSGGVQETQYF
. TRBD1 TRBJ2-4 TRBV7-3 TGTGCCAGCAGCCCGGGACAGATAGCCAAAAACATTCAGTACTTC CASSPGQIAKNIQYF
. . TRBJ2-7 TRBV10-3 TGTGCCATCAGTGAGATAGTAGGGGTATCCAACTACGAGCAGTACTTC CAISEIVGVSNYEQYF
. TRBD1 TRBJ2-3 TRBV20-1 TGCAGTGCTAGTGGGGGCCGTGGACAGGGATCATTAAACACAGATACGCAGTATTTT CSASGGRGQGSLNTDTQYF
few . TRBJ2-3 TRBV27 TGTGCCAGCTCGTCCATAACAGTCGGCACAGATACGCAGTATTTT CASSSITVGTDTQYF
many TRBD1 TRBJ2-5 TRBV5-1 TGCGCCAGCAGCCTAGACAGGGGGTCAGAGACCCAGTACTTC CASSLDRGSETQYF
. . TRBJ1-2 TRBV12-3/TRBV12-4 TGTGCCAGCAGTTTAGTCAGGGGTTACTCCCACTATGGCTACACCTTC CASSLVRGYSHYGYTF
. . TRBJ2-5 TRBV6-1 TGTGCCAGCACCCCAGGGTCCCGAGAGACCCAGTACTTC CASTPGSRETQYF
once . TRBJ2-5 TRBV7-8 TGTGCCAGCATCTTACCCGGGGCCCCGGGCGAGACCCAGTACTTC CASILPGAPGETQYF
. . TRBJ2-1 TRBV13 TGTGCCAGCAGCTTAGGGCGGGGCTGGTACAATGAGCAGTTCTTC CASSLGRGWYNEQFF
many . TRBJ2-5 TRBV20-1 TGCAGTGGCCAAGAGGGCAAAGAGACCCAGTACTTC CSGQEGKETQYF
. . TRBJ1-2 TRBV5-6 TGTGCCAGCAGCTTGGGGCAGCCCTCTAACTATGGCTACACCTTC CASSLGQPSNYGYTF
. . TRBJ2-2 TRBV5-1 TGCGCCAGCAGCTTGGGAGGGTGGACAGCGAACACCGGGGAGCGGTTTTTT CASSLGGWTANTGERFF